The present T cell receptor (beta chain) was sequenced within a study of T cells in localized non-small cell lung cancer. The table lists this clone with a few counts. Its target is unknown. CDR3 length: 15 amino acids. Germline CDR1 reads SEHNR; CDR2 reads FQNEAQ (reference sequence). Trimming took 6 bases from V and 4 from J; bases not matched to a gene: 10. Study observations and caveats: When the top 100 tumor clones were examined, a median roughly 62 of them also appeared in the adjacent lung, which was paired and uninvolved. Investigators sequenced only a single tumor region, leaving heterogeneity possible.

The method was immunoSEQ multiplex PCR; TCRdb's version includes in-frame clones alone and lacks a portion of them. In the table there are fewer than 40,000 clones, under 85% of which are singletons. The rearrangement joins TRBV7-9 to TRBJ2-3; 7 bases match TRBD2. The clonotype originates from a male donor at least 60 years old with stage II squamous cell lung carcinoma. The input for sequencing was peripheral blood, taken before any cancer treatment. The CDR3 sequence: CASSQSRLAADTQYF. CDR3 coding DNA: TGTGCCAGCAGTCAATCGAGACTAGCAGCAGATACGCAGTATTTT.